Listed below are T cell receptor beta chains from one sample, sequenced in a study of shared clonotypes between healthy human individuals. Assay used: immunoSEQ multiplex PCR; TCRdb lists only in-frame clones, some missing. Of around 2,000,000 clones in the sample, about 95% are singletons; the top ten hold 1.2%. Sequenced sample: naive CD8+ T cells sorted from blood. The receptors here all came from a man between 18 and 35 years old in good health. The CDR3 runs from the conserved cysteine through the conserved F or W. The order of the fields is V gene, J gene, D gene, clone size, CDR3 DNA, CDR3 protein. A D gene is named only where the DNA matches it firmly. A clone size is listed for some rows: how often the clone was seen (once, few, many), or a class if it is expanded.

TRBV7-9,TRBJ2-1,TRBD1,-,TGTGCCAGCAGCTTAGCGTTCGCAGGGGGCGGAAATGAGCAGTTCTTC,CASSLAFAGGGNEQFF
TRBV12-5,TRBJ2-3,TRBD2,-,TGTGCTAGTGGTTTGAGCCTAGCGGGAGATCAAGATACGCAGTATTTT,CASGLSLAGDQDTQYF
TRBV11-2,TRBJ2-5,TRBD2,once,TGTGCCAGCAGCTTAGTCGAGCGGGAGATAGGAGAGACCCAGTACTTC,CASSLVEREIGETQYF
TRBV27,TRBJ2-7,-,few,TGTGCCAGCAGTTTACCCTACGAGCAGTACTTC,CASSLPYEQYF
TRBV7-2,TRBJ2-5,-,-,TGTGCCAGCAGCTTAGAGCGGGAAGAGACCCAGTACTTC,CASSLEREETQYF
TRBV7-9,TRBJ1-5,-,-,TGTGCCAGCAGCTTAGAGGTCGGGACCGTATATCAGCCCCAGCATTTT,CASSLEVGTVYQPQHF
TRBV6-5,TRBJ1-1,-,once,TGTGCCAGCAGTTACTCGACGGGAGCGAACACTGAAGCTTTCTTT,CASSYSTGANTEAFF
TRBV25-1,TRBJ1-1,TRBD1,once,TGTGCCAGCTTACAGGGGGCCGAAGCTTTCTTT,CASLQGAEAFF
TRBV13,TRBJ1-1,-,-,TGTGCCAGCAGCTCCTCAGGGGCCGCTTTCTTT,CASSSSGAAFF
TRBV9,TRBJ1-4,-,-,TGTGCCAGCAGCGTAGATGGGGGCGTTAGTGAAAAACTGTTTTTT,CASSVDGGVSEKLFF
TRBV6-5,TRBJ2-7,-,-,TGTGCCAGCAGTTTACGCTTTGGACATAGCTACGAGCAGTACTTC,CASSLRFGHSYEQYF
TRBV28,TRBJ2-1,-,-,TGTGCCAGCAGTTTAGCGGGGACCTACGGGCGCAATGAGCAGTTCTTC,CASSLAGTYGRNEQFF
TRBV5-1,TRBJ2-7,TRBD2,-,TGCGCCAGCAGCTTGGGCGGAAGGCTAGCGGAGAGCGAGCAGTACTTC,CASSLGGRLAESEQYF
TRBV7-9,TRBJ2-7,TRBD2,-,TGTGCCAGCAGCGATCTAGCGGGAGGGCCGGGCGAGCAGTACTTC,CASSDLAGGPGEQYF
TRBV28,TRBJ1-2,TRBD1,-,TGTGCCAGCAGTATGTACAGGGGCCTTAACTATGGCTACACCTTC,CASSMYRGLNYGYTF
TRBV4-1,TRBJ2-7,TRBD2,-,TGCGCCAGCAGCCAAATAGCGGGAGGATCCTACGAGCAGTACTTC,CASSQIAGGSYEQYF
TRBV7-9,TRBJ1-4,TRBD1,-,TGTGCCAGCAGCTTAGACAGGGGGAGGAATGAAAAACTGTTTTTT,CASSLDRGRNEKLFF
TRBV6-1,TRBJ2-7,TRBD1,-,TGTGCCAGCAGGAGGACAGGCTACGAGCAGTACTTC,CASRRTGYEQYF
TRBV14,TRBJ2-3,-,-,TGTGCCAGCAGTCGAGACTATCCACTCCGAGATACGCAGTATTTT,CASSRDYPLRDTQYF
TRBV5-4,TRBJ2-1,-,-,TGTGCCAGCAGCTTGGATCGAGCGGCCTACAATGAGCAGTTCTTC,CASSLDRAAYNEQFF
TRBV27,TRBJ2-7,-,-,TGTGCCAGCAGTTCCCTGGAAATGGGAGGCTCCTACGAGCAGTACTTC,CASSSLEMGGSYEQYF
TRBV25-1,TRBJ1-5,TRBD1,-,TGTGCCATCGTGTTGGTACAGGGGAAGGGTCAGCCCCAGCATTTT,CAIVLVQGKGQPQHF
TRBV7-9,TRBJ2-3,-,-,TGTGCCAGCAGCGCCCCTGAGGGCCCCAACACAGATACGCAGTATTTT,CASSAPEGPNTDTQYF
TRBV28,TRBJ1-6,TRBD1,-,TGTGCCAGCAGTTTAGACAGGGGCAGAGTCTCCTATAATTCACCCCTCCACTTT,CASSLDRGRVSYNSPLHF
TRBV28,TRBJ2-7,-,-,TGTGCCAGCAGTTTTGCCAGGGCGAGGGGGGAGCAGTACTTC,CASSFARARGEQYF
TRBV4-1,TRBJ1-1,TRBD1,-,TGCGCCAGCAGCCTCGACAGGGTCACTGAAGCTTTCTTT,CASSLDRVTEAFF
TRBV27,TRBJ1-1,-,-,TGTGCCAGCAGTTTTTCCGCGAACACTGAAGCTTTCTTT,CASSFSANTEAFF
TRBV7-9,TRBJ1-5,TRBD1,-,TGTGCCAGCAGCACGGGACAGGGGAGCAATCAGCCCCAGCATTTT,CASSTGQGSNQPQHF
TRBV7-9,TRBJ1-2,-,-,TGTGCCAGCAGCTTAGCGTGGGGGGCGCCTAGCTACACCTTC,CASSLAWGAPSYTF
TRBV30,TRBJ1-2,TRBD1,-,TGTGCCTGGAACCCCGGGACAGGGGACTATGGCTACACCTTC,CAWNPGTGDYGYTF
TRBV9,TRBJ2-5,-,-,TGTGCCAGCAGCGCAGAAGGGACACCAACAGAGACCCAGTACTTC,CASSAEGTPTETQYF
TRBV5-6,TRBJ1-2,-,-,TGTGCCAGCAGCTTGATCCTGGGGGGCAACTATGGCTACACCTTC,CASSLILGGNYGYTF
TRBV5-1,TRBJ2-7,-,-,TGCGCCAGCAGCTTGGACAGGCCGGCCGACGAGCAGTACTTC,CASSLDRPADEQYF
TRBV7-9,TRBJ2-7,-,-,TGTGCCAGCAGCCCCCCGTCGGGGGTACACGAGCAGTACTTC,CASSPPSGVHEQYF
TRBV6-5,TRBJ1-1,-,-,TGTGCCAGCAGTTACTCGAGGACCGGCACTGAAGCTTTCTTT,CASSYSRTGTEAFF
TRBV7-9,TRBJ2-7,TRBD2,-,TGTGCCAGCACCCTGGGGAGCGGGAGCTCCTACGAGCAGTACTTC,CASTLGSGSSYEQYF
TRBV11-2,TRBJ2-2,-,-,TGTGCCAGCAGGATTACAGGGTCGAATGGGGAGCTGTTTTTT,CASRITGSNGELFF
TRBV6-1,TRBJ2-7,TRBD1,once,TGTGCCAGCAGTGAGTGGGGGTTCGGACAGGGCTACGAGCAGTACTTC,CASSEWGFGQGYEQYF
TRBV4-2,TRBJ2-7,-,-,TGTGCCAGCAGCCAAGAAGGTAGCCTTGGCTACGAGCAGTACTTC,CASSQEGSLGYEQYF
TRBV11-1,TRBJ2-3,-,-,TGTGCCAGAGATATAGCGTGTAGCACAGATACGCAGTATTTT,CARDIACSTDTQYF